This T cell receptor beta chain was retrieved from a study of naive and memory T cell subsets (dated by TCRdb to about 2017). About the investigation overall: Sorted naive and memory T cell subsets from peripheral blood were analyzed in the study using a UMI-based, open-source pipeline for TCR alpha and beta sequencing. The results of the functional CMV T cell responses matched the IgG serology results in every case. RNA was DNase-treated and reverse transcribed with TCR constant-region primers, mostly using SuperScript III.

The library was obtained by UMI-ligation and nested PCR. To cover both TRBC1 and TRBC2, the beta constant-region primer consisted of an equimolar mix of two oligonucleotides. The ligated cDNA went through four rounds of PCR with nested alpha and beta constant-region primers together with the SP2 primer. T4 RNA ligase 1 ligated a single-stranded oligonucleotide carrying the SP2 primer and a 12-nucleotide UMI to the cDNA 3' end. Incubation of the ligation reaction was carried out at 16 degrees C for about 20-25 hours. PCR2 was usually performed as a SYBR Green qPCR and halted at a preset threshold so that over-amplification would not occur. Apart from the first purification, every purification step used Agencourt AMPure XP magnetic beads. Libraries were quantified by Qubit and checked on a TapeStation, with a main peak expected near 650 bp. The pooled libraries were sequenced on an Illumina MiSeq using v2 2x251 paired-end kits, which usually yielded roughly 0.95-2.2 million reads per sample. Each sample was pooled at 3.5 to 5 nM, and about 4.5-7% PhiX was included to help cluster recognition. For the original study's pipeline: FASTQ reads processed by Demultiplexor were assigned V and J genes by Decombinator through tag matching that tolerated a single base-pair mismatch. Collapsinator used UMIs to correct both sequencing errors and frequency errors arising from PCR heterogeneity. CDR3Translator translated TCRs and extracted CDR3s from the conserved cysteine to the FGXG phenylalanine, flagging non-productive sequences. Gini, Shannon entropy and inverse Simpson indices were computed after subsampling the repertoires to the same number of UMI-defined TCRs. Within the linear range, a power law was fitted by maximum likelihood to the distributions of clonotype abundance. For one naive CD8 sample, the pipeline and MIGEC produced similar UMI counts, unique TCR numbers and clonal distributions. A set of some 7,600 CMV-associated CDR3 sequences, compiled from VDJdb and a published dataset, was used to search the repertoires. TCRdb reran the public reads through fastp at Q25 and MiXCR, keeping productive beta chains. Under each unique CDR3 protein, matching rows form one entry showing the most common genes and DNA. Clone size and V and J calls follow TCRdb, not the original study. The table for this sample lists around 110,000 distinct CDR3 sequences; around a third of them were counted only once. Of the sample, about 0.85% falls within the top ten clones.

The germline V gene (reference sequence) supplies CDR1 GTSNPN and CDR2 SVGIG. The CDR3 measures 13 amino acids from cysteine to phenylalanine. Only CDR3 DNA remains: 39 bases, in frame from the first base. V sheds 4 bases and J sheds 5 bases, leaving 14 bases between their ends. On the study overall, not on this receptor specifically: RNA-based TCR counts may be affected by expression changes linked to T cell activation and differentiation. In both CD4 and CD8 cells, a rise in Gini index and a fall in Shannon and inverse Simpson diversity were observed from naive through CM, EM and EMRA. After error correction, over 90% of naive TCR sequences appeared only once, giving much steeper abundance distributions than memory subsets. The repertoire findings for the naive and memory subsets could not be validated, as no ground truth was available. Clonotypes were defined as single alpha or beta chain sequences, not paired alpha/beta receptors. TCR abundance followed a power law whose exponent differed between naive and memory subsets but was consistent across the three individuals.

This clonotype has more than one count but fewer than ten. Its antigen specificity is not known. Per-nucleotide qualities are absent, and no much larger clonotype sits a single base away. TCR alpha and beta chain libraries were amplified separately from the second PCR step onward. CMV status of each donor was established by measuring IFNgamma production from CD4+ T cells after fresh PBMCs were stimulated overnight with CMV viral lysate. Miltenyi beads were used first to positively select CD4 T cells, and CD8 T cells were then positively selected from the CD4-negative fraction. After staining for CD3, CD4, CD8, CD45RA, CD27 and a live/dead dye, cells were sorted on a BD Aria II into four subsets based on CD45RA and CD27. A few healthy volunteers provided blood, and the blood of each volunteer was split into CD4 and CD8 T cells and then into four differentiation subsets. Around 130 ml of peripheral blood was drawn per donor, and PBMC were isolated by Ficoll-Paque PLUS density-gradient centrifugation. Sorted cells were lysed in RLT buffer, and RNA was extracted with a Qiagen RNeasy kit and stored at -80°C.

The material sequenced was central memory CD4+ T cells from blood. The cell subset or site tag for this specimen amounts to: central memory, CD45RA- CD27+. The sequence is built from TRBV30 and TRBJ2-5; no D gene can be assigned with confidence. This receptor was taken from a human donor in good health. This receptor carries the CDR3 CAWKSRLGETQYF. The DNA sequence follows: TGTGCCTGGAAGTCGCGGCTTGGCGAGACCCAGTACTTC.